This note documents a single T cell receptor (beta chain) sequence. As yet, its antigen is unknown. Only in-frame clones appear in the TCRdb table, and some are missing; sequencing was by immunoSEQ multiplex PCR. This table holds about 110,000 clones, almost 96% found once. The sample comes from a study of cytomegalovirus exposure and HLA in healthy donors. Points from the study as a whole: A few CMV-associated chains were confirmed in vitro to be specific for CMV antigens.

This TCR derives from a woman younger than 30 in good health and CMV-seronegative. Sequencing used PBMCs.

The DNA of the CDR3 is TGTGCCAGCAGCGTCCAGGGGGCGACCGGGGAGCTGTTTTTT. Encoded protein: CASSVQGATGELFF. The rearrangement uses TRBV9 and TRBJ2-2; 8 bases match TRBD1. The V gene's germline CDR1 is SGDLS and CDR2 YYNGEE. The J segment lost 5 bases and the V segment lost 2 bases, leaving 2 bases of the junction unmatched. CDR3 length: 14 residues.